Listed here are 24 T cell receptor beta chains from one sample, sequenced in a study of long-term antiretroviral therapy in people with HIV. Runs used v3.0 of the immunoSEQ assay and were done at survey level. The method was immunoSEQ multiplex PCR; TCRdb's version includes in-frame clones alone and lacks a portion of them. The sample consists of 15,000 to 20,000 clones, roughly 90% of them appearing once. The sample consisted of unsorted PBMCs, taken 0.7 years before starting antiretroviral therapy. These receptors all come from a man aged 50 or older with HIV.

V usage is TRBV6-1 and J usage is TRBJ2-1; the match to TRBD2 covers 8 bases. CDR3 size: 15 residues. Germline-derived CDR1 and CDR2 are MNHNS and SASEGT. The V segment lost 2 bases and the J segment 5 bases; nucleotides outside the gene matches: 5. CDR3 sequence reads: CASSEFSGIHNEQFF. CDR3 coding DNA: TGTGCCAGCAGTGAATTTAGCGGGATACACAATGAGCAGTTCTTC.

The chain uses TRBV5-1 and TRBJ2-1; D is undetermined. The V end lost 2 bases, the J end lost 7 bases, and 13 bases lay between the germline ends. CDR1 SGHRS and CDR2 YFSETQ come from the germline V gene. CDR3 length: 14 amino acids. Here the CDR3 reads CASSFRQAENEQFF. The CDR3 DNA sequence: TGCGCCAGCAGCTTCAGGCAGGCGGAGAATGAGCAGTTCTTC.

V usage is TRBV18 and J usage is TRBJ1-2, with D unresolved. With 3 bases removed from V and 6 bases from J, the gap between germline ends came to 11 bases. The CDR3 has 13 residues. Germline CDR1 is KGHSH and CDR2 is LQKENI. The CDR3 protein is CASSPAGENGYTF. As DNA, the CDR3 is TGTGCCAGCTCACCGGCAGGTGAGAATGGCTACACCTTC.

This clone has only one observation. The DNA of the CDR3 is TGTGCCAGCAGTTTCCATCTCGGGACTCTCTCCTACGAGCAGTACTTC. Its translation: CASSFHLGTLSYEQYF. This chain links TRBV28 with TRBJ2-7, with D maybe TRBD2 (6 bases). V shed 3 bases and J shed 0 bases, with 15 bases lying between them. Germline V CDR1 and CDR2: MDHEN, SYDVKM. The CDR3 extends over 16 amino acids.

The J gene is TRBJ1-2, the V gene TRBV10-3, with D possibly TRBD1 on 5 matching bases. The ends were cut back, 0 bases at V and 7 bases at J, with 15 bases in the middle. The CDR3 is 15 amino acids. Per germline, CDR1 ENHRY and CDR2 SYGVKD. The DNA for the CDR3 is TGTGCCATCAGTGAGTCGGGGCCAGGGATTGGTGGCTACACCTTC. Protein: CAISESGPGIGGYTF.

A few counts support this clone. This chain connects TRBV29-1 to TRBJ1-2; 7 nucleotides agree with TRBD1. V was clipped by 6 bases and J by 2 bases; unmatched bases: 6. The CDR3 totals 13 residues. Germline CDR1 is SQVTM and CDR2 is ANQGSEA. The CDR3 nucleotides read TGCAGCGTCCTAACAGGGGACAACTATGGCTACACCTTC. It codes for CSVLTGDNYGYTF.

The chain carries TRBV7-3 and TRBJ2-3, with D possibly being TRBD2 (7 bases). CDR1 is SGHTA and CDR2 is FQGTGA in the germline V gene. V lost 5 bases to trimming and J lost 2 bases, with 11 bases between them. The CDR3 extends over 14 amino acids. CDR3: CASSKGGSTDTQYF. The CDR3 bases are TGTGCCAGCAGCAAGGGGGGGTCCACAGATACGCAGTATTTT.

The V call is TRBV5-6, the J call TRBJ2-7; 7 bases are shared with TRBD2. CDR3 length: 17 amino acids. The germline V gene encodes CDR1 SGHDT and CDR2 YYEEEE. V lost 4 bases, J lost 3 bases, and 16 bases stayed unmatched. CDR3 residues: CASSGPQLGLEGYEQYF. CDR3 nucleotides: TGTGCCAGCAGCGGCCCCCAACTAGGACTAGAGGGCTACGAGCAGTACTTC.

The chain combines TRBV10-1 with TRBJ2-3, with TRBD2 matching 11 bases. Looked up from germline, CDR1 is WNHNN and CDR2 is SYGVQD (reference sequence). Unmatched junction bases numbered 3, after V lost 3 bases and J lost 1 base. This CDR3 comprises 16 residues. The CDR3 region is CASSDQTSGGTDTQYF. CDR3 DNA: TGCGCCAGCAGTGATCAGACTAGCGGGGGCACAGATACGCAGTATTTT.

The J gene is TRBJ2-5, the V gene TRBV28, with a weak D call TRBD1 (5 bases). Between the trimmed V and J ends, which lost 1 base and 3 bases, there was a span of 15 bases. Germline CDR1 is MDHEN and CDR2 is SYDVKM. This CDR3 is built from 16 residues. The CDR3 sequence: CASSLYVRGVEETQYF. In DNA, the CDR3 is TGTGCCAGCAGTTTATACGTAAGGGGCGTCGAAGAGACCCAGTACTTC.

In nucleotides, the CDR3 is TGTGCCAGCTCACCGGGGGTGGAGGATGAAAAACTGTTTTTT. It encodes CASSPGVEDEKLFF. The gene calls are TRBV18 and TRBJ1-4, with D possibly matching TRBD1 (5 bases). V dropped 3 bases and J dropped 6 bases, with 11 bases sitting between them. The CDR3 loop spans 14 amino acids. The germline CDR1 and CDR2 sequences are KGHSH and LQKENI.

This chain connects TRBV7-8 to TRBJ2-7; TRBD2 agrees at 8 bases. The CDR3 has 16 amino acids. Germline V gene lookup returns CDR1 SGHVS and CDR2 FQNEAQ. V gave up 3 bases and J gave up 4 bases; unmatched junction bases: 11. The CDR3 sequence: CASSFGPSGSKYEQYF. As DNA, the CDR3 is TGTGCCAGCAGCTTTGGTCCTAGCGGGTCAAAGTACGAGCAGTACTTC.

The chain employs TRBV11-2 and TRBJ1-2; D may be TRBD1 (5 bases). V lost 0 bases to trimming and J lost 5 bases, with 13 bases between them. The germline V gene encodes CDR1 SGHAT and CDR2 FQNNGV. CDR3 length: 15 amino acids. The CDR3, as DNA: TGTGCCAGCAGCTTAGATGGGGCAGTTCCTTATGGCTACACCTTC. This gives the protein CASSLDGAVPYGYTF.

This clone appeared once. The rearrangement links TRBV9 to TRBJ2-1; 7 positions agree with TRBD1. This CDR3 is 16 amino acids long. V lost 0 bases and J lost 5; bases outside the gene matches: 8. Per the germline V gene, CDR1 is SGDLS and CDR2 is YYNGEE. The DNA of the CDR3 is TGTGCCAGCAGCGTAGATCCAGGGGGTGATCACAATGAGCAGTTCTTC. Translating gives CASSVDPGGDHNEQFF.

V usage is TRBV27 and J usage is TRBJ2-7; D possibly corresponds to TRBD1 (6 bases). In germline, CDR1 is MNHEY, CDR2 SMNVEV (reference sequence). Trimming cost V 5 bases and J 6 bases, with 11 bases left between them. This CDR3 is 12 amino acids long. The CDR3 sequence is CASSHGTLEQYF. In DNA form, the CDR3 reads TGTGCCAGCAGTCACGGGACACTCGAGCAGTACTTC.

The chain joins TRBV9 to TRBJ2-7; D possibly corresponds to TRBD1 (5 bases). Trimming removed 5 bases at V and 3 bases at J, with 18 bases between. This CDR3 is 15 amino acids long. CDR1 and CDR2 (germline): SGDLS, YYNGEE. The CDR3 sequence: CASSLSPGAYYEQYF. The CDR3 DNA reads TGTGCCAGCAGTCTTTCCCCTGGGGCCTACTACGAGCAGTACTTC.

This clone was observed a single time. This rearrangement joins TRBV4-3 to TRBJ1-1; no definite D call. The CDR3 totals 13 residues. Germline CDR1 reads LGHNA; CDR2 reads YSLEER. Trimming left V 0 bases short and J 3 bases short, with 5 bases between. For the CDR3, the DNA is TGCGCCAGCAGCCAAGAGGCTTACACTGAAGCTTTCTTT. It yields the protein CASSQEAYTEAFF.

CDR3 region: CASRPDGGSNQPQHF. For the CDR3, the DNA is TGCGCCAGCAGACCTGATGGGGGGAGCAATCAGCCCCAGCATTTT. The chain has TRBV5-1 and TRBJ1-5, with TRBD1 as a possible D gene (5 bases). This CDR3 has 15 residues. CDR1 is SGHRS, CDR2 YFSETQ, per germline. V lost 5 bases and J lost 1, with 13 bases in between.

The chain couples TRBV7-3 to TRBJ2-3, with a possible D match to TRBD2 (5 bases). CDR1 is SGHTA, CDR2 FQGTGA, per germline. V lost 3 bases and J lost 0, with 10 bases in between. CDR3 length equals 15 residues. The CDR3 loop reads CASSFIATSTDTQYF. The CDR3 DNA reads as TGTGCCAGCAGCTTCATAGCGACCAGCACAGATACGCAGTATTTT.

CDR3 sequence (DNA): TGTGCCAGCAGTCTGACCTCTGGGGCCAACGTCCTGACTTTC. It codes for CASSLTSGANVLTF. The rearrangement joins TRBV6-5 to TRBJ2-6; unclear D gene. The CDR3 sequence is 14 residues long. CDR1 is MNHEY and CDR2 is SVGAGI in the germline V gene. V lost 5 bases to trimming and J lost 0 bases, with 5 bases between them.

This clone appeared a single time. The chain carries TRBV2 and TRBJ2-5, with D unresolved. The V gene lost 6 bases and the J gene lost 5 bases, with 13 bases spanning the gap. The CDR3 extends over 13 amino acids. Per germline, CDR1 SNHLY and CDR2 FYNNEI. The DNA for the CDR3 is TGTGCCAGCAGAGGTATGGGGTCGGAGACCCAGTACTTC. This codes for CASRGMGSETQYF.

This chain links TRBV19 with TRBJ2-5; D gene ambiguous. V was trimmed by 3 bases and J by 5 bases, leaving 10 bases between them. The germline V gene encodes CDR1 LNHDA and CDR2 SQIVND (reference sequence). This CDR3 region has 13 residues. For the CDR3, the DNA is TGTGCCAGTAGTATCCGAGTACAGGAGACCCAGTACTTC. It is translated as CASSIRVQETQYF.

This clone was recorded only once. The V gene is TRBV5-4, the J gene TRBJ2-2; TRBD1 is a possible D gene (6 bases). This CDR3 has 14 amino acids. Looked up from germline, CDR1 is SGHNT and CDR2 is YYREEE (reference sequence). The V gene lost 4 bases and the J gene lost 6 bases, with 13 bases spanning the gap. The CDR3 nucleotides are TGTGCCAGCAGCAGAGGGGGTTTTGCCGGGGAGCTGTTTTTT. It is translated as CASSRGGFAGELFF.

This clone came up a few times. The chain links TRBV15 to TRBJ2-2, with D maybe TRBD1 (5 bases). The V and J ends lost 0 bases and 1 base respectively, with 12 bases between them. In germline, CDR1 is LNHNV, CDR2 YYDKDF (reference sequence). The CDR3 spans 17 residues. CDR3 nucleotide sequence: TGTGCCACCAGCAGAGATCTAGGGCAGGGGAACACCGGGGAGCTGTTTTTT. Its protein product is CATSRDLGQGNTGELFF. The variable domain in full, with the rest retrieved from reference TRBV15 and TRBJ2-2, is DAMVIQNPRYQVTQFGKPVTLSCSQTLNHNVMYWYQQKSSQAPKLLFHYYDKDFNNEADTPDNFQSRRPNTSFCFLDIRSPGLGDTAMYLCATSRDLGQGNTGELFFGEGSRLTVL.